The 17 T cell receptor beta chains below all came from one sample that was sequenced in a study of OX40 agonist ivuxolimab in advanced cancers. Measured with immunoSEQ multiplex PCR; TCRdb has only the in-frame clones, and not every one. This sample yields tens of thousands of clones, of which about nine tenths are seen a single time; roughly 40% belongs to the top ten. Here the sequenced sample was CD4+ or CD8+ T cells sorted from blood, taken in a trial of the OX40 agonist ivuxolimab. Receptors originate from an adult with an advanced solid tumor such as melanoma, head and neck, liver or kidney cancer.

In nucleotides, the CDR3 is TGCGCCAGCAGCCAAGAGCCTATCGGCTACGAGCAGTACTTC. Its translation is CASSQEPIGYEQYF. V is TRBV4-1 and J is TRBJ2-7; D is unresolved. The germline V and J ends were trimmed by 0 bases and 3 bases, with 9 bases remaining between them. Looked up from germline, CDR1 is MGHRA and CDR2 is YSYEKL. CDR3 length: 14 amino acids.

CDR3 nucleotide sequence: TGTGCCAGCAGCGTAGCTACGGTGACTAGCGGGAGTCAGACCCAGTACTTC. Its translation is CASSVATVTSGSQTQYF. V usage is TRBV9 and J usage is TRBJ2-5, with 12 bases matching TRBD2. The length of the CDR3 is 17 residues. The V gene end was trimmed by 0 bases and the J gene end by 6 bases; junction bases not matched to a gene: 9. The germline V gene encodes CDR1 SGDLS and CDR2 YYNGEE. The entire variable domain, with the rest obtained from reference TRBV9 and TRBJ2-5, is as follows: DSGVTQTPKHLITATGQRVTLRCSPRSGDLSVYWYQQSLDQGLQFLIQYYNGEERAKGNILERFSAQQFPDLHSELNLSSLELGDSALYFCASSVATVTSGSQTQYFGPGTRLLVL.

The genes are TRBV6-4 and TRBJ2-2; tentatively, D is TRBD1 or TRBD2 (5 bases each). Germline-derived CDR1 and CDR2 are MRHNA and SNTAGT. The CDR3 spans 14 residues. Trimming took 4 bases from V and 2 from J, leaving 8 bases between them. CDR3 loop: CASSGDGNTGELFF. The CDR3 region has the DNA TGTGCCAGCAGTGGGGACGGTAACACCGGGGAGCTGTTTTTT.

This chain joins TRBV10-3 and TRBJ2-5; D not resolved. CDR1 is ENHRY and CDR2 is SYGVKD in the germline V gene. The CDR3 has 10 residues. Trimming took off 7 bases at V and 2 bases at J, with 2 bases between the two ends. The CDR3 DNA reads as TGTGCCATCACTCAAGAGACCCAGTACTTC. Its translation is CAITQETQYF.

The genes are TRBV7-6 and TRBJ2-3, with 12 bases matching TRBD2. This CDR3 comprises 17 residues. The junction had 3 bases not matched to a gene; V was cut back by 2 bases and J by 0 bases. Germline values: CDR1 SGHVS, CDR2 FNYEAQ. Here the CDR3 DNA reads TGTGCCAGCAGCTTATGGACTAGCGGGGCAAGCACAGATACGCAGTATTTT. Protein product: CASSLWTSGASTDTQYF.

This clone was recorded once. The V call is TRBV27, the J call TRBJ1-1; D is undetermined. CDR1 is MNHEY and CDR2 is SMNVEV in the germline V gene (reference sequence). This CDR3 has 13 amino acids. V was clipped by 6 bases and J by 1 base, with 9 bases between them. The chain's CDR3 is CASSKTKNTEAFF. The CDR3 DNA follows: TGTGCCAGCAGCAAGACGAAGAACACTGAAGCTTTCTTT.

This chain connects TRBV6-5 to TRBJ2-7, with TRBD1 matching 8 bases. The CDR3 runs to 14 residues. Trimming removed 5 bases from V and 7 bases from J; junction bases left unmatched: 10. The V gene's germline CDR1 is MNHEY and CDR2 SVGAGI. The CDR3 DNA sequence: TGTGCCAGCAGTGATGGGCAGGGGGCGGAAGAGCAGTACTTC. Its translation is CASSDGQGAEEQYF.

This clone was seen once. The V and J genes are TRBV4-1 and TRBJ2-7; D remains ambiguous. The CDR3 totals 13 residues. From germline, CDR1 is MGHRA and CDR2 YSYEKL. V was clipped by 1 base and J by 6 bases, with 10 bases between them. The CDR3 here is CASSQAPTLEQYF. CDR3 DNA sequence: TGCGCCAGCAGCCAAGCACCTACCCTCGAGCAGTACTTC.

CDR3 region: CASSVGLAGANVLTF. The CDR3 DNA is TGTGCCAGCAGCGTAGGGTTAGCTGGGGCCAACGTCCTGACTTTC. This sequence joins TRBV9 and TRBJ2-6, with D hard to call. V dropped 0 bases and J dropped 2 bases, with 6 bases sitting between them. CDR1 SGDLS and CDR2 YYNGEE come from the germline V gene. The CDR3 consists of 15 residues.

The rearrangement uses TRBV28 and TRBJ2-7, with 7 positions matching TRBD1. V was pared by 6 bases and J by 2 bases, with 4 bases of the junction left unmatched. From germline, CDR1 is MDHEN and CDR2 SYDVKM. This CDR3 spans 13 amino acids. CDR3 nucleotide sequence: TGTGCCAGCAGCCAGGGACAGACCTACGAGCAGTACTTC. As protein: CASSQGQTYEQYF.

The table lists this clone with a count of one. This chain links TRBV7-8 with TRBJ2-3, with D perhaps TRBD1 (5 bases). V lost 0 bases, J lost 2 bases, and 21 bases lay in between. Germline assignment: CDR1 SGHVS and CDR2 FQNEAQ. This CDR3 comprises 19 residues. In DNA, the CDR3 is TGTGCCAGCAGCTTAGCGTCCCTGTTTCGCGACAGTTACACAGATACGCAGTATTTT. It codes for CASSLASLFRDSYTDTQYF.

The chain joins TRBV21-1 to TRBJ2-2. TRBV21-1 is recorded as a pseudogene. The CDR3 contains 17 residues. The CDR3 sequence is CASTFSGARRNTGELFF. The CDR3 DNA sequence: TGTGCCAGCACCTTTTCCGGGGCCCGGCGGAACACCGGGGAGCTGTTTTTT.

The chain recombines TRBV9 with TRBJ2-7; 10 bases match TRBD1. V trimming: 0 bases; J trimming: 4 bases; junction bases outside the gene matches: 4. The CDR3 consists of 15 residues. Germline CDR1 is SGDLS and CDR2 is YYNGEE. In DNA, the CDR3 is TGTGCCAGCAGCGTAGGAGGGACAGGGGAATACGAGCAGTACTTC. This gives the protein CASSVGGTGEYEQYF.

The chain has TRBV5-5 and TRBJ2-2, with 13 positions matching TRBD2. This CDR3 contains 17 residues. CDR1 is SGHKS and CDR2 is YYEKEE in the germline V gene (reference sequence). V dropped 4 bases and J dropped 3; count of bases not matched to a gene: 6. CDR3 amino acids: CASSAGLAGTYTGELFF. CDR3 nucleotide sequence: TGTGCCAGCAGCGCGGGACTAGCGGGAACGTACACCGGGGAGCTGTTTTTT. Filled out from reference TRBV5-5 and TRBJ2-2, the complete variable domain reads DAGVTQSPTHLIKTRGQQVTLRCSPISGHKSVSWYQQVLGQGPQFIFQYYEKEERGRGNFPDRFSARQFPNYSSELNVNALLLGDSALYLCASSAGLAGTYTGELFFGEGSRLTVL.

For the CDR3, the DNA is TGCAGCGTTCAACTCTCCGGAGCGGGAAGAGTGCTCGAGCAGTTCTTC. As protein: CSVQLSGAGRVLEQFF. The rearrangement joins TRBV29-1 to TRBJ2-1; 7 bases match TRBD2. The CDR3 length is 16 residues. The V and J ends lost 5 bases and 10 bases, in that order; junction bases with no gene match: 20. Germline CDR1 SQVTM, CDR2 ANQGSEA.

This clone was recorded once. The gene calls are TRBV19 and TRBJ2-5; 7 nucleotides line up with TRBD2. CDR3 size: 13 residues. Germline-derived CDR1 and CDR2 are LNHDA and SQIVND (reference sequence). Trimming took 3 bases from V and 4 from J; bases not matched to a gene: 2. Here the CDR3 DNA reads TGTGCCAGTAGTATGGGGAGGGGAGAGACCCAGTACTTC. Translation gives CASSMGRGETQYF.

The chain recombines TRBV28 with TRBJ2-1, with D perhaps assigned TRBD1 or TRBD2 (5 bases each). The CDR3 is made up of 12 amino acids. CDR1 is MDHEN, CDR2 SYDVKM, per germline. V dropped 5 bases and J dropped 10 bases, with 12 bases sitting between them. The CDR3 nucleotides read TGTGCCAGCAGTCCCGGGACGTACGAGCAGTTCTTC. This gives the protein CASSPGTYEQFF.